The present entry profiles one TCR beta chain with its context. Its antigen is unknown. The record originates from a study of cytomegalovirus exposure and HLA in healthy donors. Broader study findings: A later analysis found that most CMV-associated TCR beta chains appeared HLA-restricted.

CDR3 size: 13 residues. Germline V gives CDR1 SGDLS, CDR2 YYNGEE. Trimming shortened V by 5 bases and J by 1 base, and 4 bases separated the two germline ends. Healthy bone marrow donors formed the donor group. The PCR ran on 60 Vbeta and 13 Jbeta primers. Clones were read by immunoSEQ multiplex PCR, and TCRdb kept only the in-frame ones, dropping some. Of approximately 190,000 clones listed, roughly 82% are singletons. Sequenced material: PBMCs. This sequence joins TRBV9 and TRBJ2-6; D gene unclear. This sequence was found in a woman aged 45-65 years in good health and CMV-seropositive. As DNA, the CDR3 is TGTGCCAGCAGGTCGTCTGGGGCCAACGTCCTGACTTTC. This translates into CASRSSGANVLTF. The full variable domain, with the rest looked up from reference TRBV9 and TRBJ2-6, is DSGVTQTPKHLITATGQRVTLRCSPRSGDLSVYWYQQSLDQGLQFLIQYYNGEERAKGNILERFSAQQFPDLHSELNLSSLELGDSALYFCASRSSGANVLTFGAGSRLTVL.